Following are 8 T cell receptor beta chains from one sample sequenced in a study of cytotoxic CD8 clonotypes in ibrutinib-treated CLL (dated by TCRdb to the early 2020s). To prepare the library, the immunoSEQ multiplex PCR assay was applied. This immuneACCESS table, as held by TCRdb, lists in-frame sequences with V and J called but not all clones. Of the missing ones, under half trace to an unresolved V gene in checked studies; the others have no known cause. This sample has some 310,000 clones in its table, and roughly 85% of those were observed once. Over 6.5% of the sample goes to the ten largest clones. This sample comprised PBMCs, obtained before ibrutinib treatment. These receptors were collected from a human donor with chronic lymphocytic leukemia.

The genes are TRBV4-2 and TRBJ2-5; 7 nucleotides match TRBD1. The CDR3 runs to 14 residues. The trim removed 2 bases at V and 4 bases at J, leaving 4 bases unmatched. Germline V CDR1 and CDR2: LGHNA, YNFKEQ. The DNA for the CDR3 is TGTGCCAGCAGCCAACACAGGGGTCTAGAGACCCAGTACTTC. It yields the protein CASSQHRGLETQYF.

This clone was found once. The chain carries TRBV7-2 and TRBJ2-7; D ambiguous. V was clipped by 1 base and J by 6 bases, with 19 bases between them. This CDR3 is 16 amino acids long. Germline CDR1 and CDR2: SGHTA and FQGNSA. The CDR3 nucleotides read TGTGCCAGCAGCTTAGTGGGTTCGGGTTTTGCGACCGAGCAGTACTTC. As protein: CASSLVGSGFATEQYF.

A note on this clone: Sequence at one end of the junction differs from germline and may be a read error. The chain has TRBV10-3 and TRBJ1-1; a possible D gene is TRBD1 (5 bases). Per germline, CDR1 ENHRY and CDR2 SYGVKD. The CDR3 extends over 11 amino acids. CDR3 sequence reads: CAISQSGPAFF. CDR3 in DNA: TGTGCCATCAGTCAGTCGGGACCGGCTTTCTTT.

The gene calls are TRBV4-2 and TRBJ2-7; D is tentatively TRBD1 or TRBD2 (5 bases each). The germline V gene has CDR1 LGHNA and CDR2 YNFKEQ. V lost 2 bases to trimming and J lost 6 bases, with 23 bases between them. This CDR3 comprises 17 residues. CDR3 in amino acids: CASSQRRDGASSSEQYF. DNA for the CDR3: TGTGCCAGCAGCCAACGAAGAGACGGGGCGTCGTCGTCCGAGCAGTACTTC.

V and J are TRBV6-5 and TRBJ1-2; weak D call: TRBD1 (5 bases). Germline assignment: CDR1 MNHEY and CDR2 SVGAGI. CDR3 length equals 13 residues. The V and J ends lost 6 bases and 8 bases respectively, with 16 bases between them. CDR3 sequence: CASSGRGGMGYTF. In DNA, the CDR3 is TGTGCCAGCAGCGGCCGGGGGGGTATGGGCTACACCTTC.

The table lists this clone with a few counts. The chain couples TRBV19 to TRBJ2-7; no clear D gene. This CDR3 is built from 11 residues. The V end was cut by 7 bases, the J end by 2 bases, with 6 bases between. CDR1 and CDR2 from the germline V gene are LNHDA and SQIVND (reference sequence). CDR3 DNA: TGTGCCAGTATGGGGACCTACGAGCAGTACTTC. This encodes CASMGTYEQYF.

V is TRBV6-6 and J is TRBJ2-1; maybe TRBD1 (6 bases). CDR1 is MNHNY and CDR2 is SVGAGI in the germline V gene (reference sequence). Trimming took 4 bases from V and 10 from J, leaving 14 bases between them. The CDR3 consists of 13 residues. The CDR3 sequence: CASSSQGPREQFF. The CDR3 DNA reads TGTGCCAGCAGTTCCCAGGGGCCCAGGGAGCAGTTCTTC.

The chain has TRBV5-1 and TRBJ2-1; 10 bases align to TRBD2. J was trimmed by 8 bases and V by 1 base; bases with no gene match: 6. The CDR3 is made up of 15 amino acids. CDR1 SGHRS and CDR2 YFSETQ come from the germline V gene. The CDR3 bases are TGCGCCAGCAGCTTGAAACTAGCGGGAATGTATGAGCAGTTCTTC. This gives the protein CASSLKLAGMYEQFF.